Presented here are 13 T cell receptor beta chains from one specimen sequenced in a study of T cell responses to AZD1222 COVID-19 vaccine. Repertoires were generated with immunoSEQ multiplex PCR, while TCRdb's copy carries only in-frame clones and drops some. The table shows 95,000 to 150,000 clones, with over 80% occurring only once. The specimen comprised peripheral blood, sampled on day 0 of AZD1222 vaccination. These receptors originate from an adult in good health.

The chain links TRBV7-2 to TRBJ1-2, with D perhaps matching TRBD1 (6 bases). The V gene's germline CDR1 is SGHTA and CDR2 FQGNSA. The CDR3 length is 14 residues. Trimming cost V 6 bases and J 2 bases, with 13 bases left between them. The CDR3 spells CASSLIQGNYGYTF. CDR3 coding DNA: TGTGCCAGCAGTTTGATACAGGGAAACTATGGCTACACCTTC.

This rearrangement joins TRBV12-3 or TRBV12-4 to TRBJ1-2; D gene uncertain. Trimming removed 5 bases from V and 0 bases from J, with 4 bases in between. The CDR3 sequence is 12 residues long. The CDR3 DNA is TGTGCCAGCAGTGAAGCTAACTATGGCTACACCTTC. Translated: CASSEANYGYTF.

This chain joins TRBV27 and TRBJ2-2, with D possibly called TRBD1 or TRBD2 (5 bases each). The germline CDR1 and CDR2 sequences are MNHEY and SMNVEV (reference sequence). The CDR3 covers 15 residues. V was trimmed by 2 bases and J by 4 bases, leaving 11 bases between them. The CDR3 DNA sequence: TGTGCCAGCAGTTTAGAGGGGACCATCACCGGGGAGCTGTTTTTT. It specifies CASSLEGTITGELFF.

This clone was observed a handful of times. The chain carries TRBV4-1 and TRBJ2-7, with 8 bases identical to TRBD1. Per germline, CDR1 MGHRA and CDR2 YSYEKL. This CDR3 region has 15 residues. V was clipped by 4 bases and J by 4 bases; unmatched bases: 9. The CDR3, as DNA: TGCGCCAGCAGCCCGCGGACAGGGTCTAGGTACGAGCAGTACTTC. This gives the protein CASSPRTGSRYEQYF.

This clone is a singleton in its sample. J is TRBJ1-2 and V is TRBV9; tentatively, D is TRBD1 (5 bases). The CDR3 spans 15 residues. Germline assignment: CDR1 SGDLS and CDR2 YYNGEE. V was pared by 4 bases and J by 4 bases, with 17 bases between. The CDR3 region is CASSPAYGGAYGYTF. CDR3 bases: TGTGCCAGCAGCCCTGCGTATGGTGGGGCCTATGGCTACACCTTC.

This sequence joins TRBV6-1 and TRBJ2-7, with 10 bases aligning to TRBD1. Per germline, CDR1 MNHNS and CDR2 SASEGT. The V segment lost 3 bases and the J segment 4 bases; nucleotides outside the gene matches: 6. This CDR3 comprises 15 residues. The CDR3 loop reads CASSEIPGQGYEQYF. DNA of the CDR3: TGTGCCAGCAGTGAGATACCGGGACAGGGGTACGAGCAGTACTTC.

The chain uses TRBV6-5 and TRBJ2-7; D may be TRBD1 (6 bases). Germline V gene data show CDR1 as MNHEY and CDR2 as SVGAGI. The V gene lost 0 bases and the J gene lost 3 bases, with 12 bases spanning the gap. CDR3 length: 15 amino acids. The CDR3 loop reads CASSYSVIGGYEQYF. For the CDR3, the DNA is TGTGCCAGCAGTTACTCCGTGATAGGGGGCTACGAGCAGTACTTC.

The CDR3 region has the DNA TGTGCCAGCACCCATGACAGCCACTCTGGAAACACCATATATTTT. Translation: CASTHDSHSGNTIYF. The rearrangement uses TRBV6-5 and TRBJ1-3, with D possibly being TRBD1 (5 bases). The CDR3 has 15 residues. Germline values: CDR1 MNHEY, CDR2 SVGAGI. V was trimmed by 7 bases and J by 0 bases, leaving 13 bases between them.

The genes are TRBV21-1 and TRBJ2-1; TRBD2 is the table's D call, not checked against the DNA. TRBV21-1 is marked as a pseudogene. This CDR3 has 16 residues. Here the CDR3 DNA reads TGTGCCAGCAGCGTATCGACTAGCGGGAGATTACATGAGCAGTTCTTC. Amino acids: CASSVSTSGRLHEQFF.

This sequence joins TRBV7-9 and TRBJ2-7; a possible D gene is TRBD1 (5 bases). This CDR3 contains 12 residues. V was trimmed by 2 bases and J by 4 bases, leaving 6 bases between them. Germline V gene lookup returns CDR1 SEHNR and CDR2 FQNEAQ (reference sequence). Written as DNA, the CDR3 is TGTGCCAGCAGCTTAAAGGGGTACGAGCAGTACTTC. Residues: CASSLKGYEQYF.

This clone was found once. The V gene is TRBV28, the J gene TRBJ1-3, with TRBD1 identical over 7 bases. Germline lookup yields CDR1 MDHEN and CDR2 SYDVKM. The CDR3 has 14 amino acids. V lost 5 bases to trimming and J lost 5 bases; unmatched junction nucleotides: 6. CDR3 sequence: CASSGLTGRNTIYF. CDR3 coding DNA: TGTGCCAGCAGTGGTTTGACAGGGAGAAACACCATATATTTT.

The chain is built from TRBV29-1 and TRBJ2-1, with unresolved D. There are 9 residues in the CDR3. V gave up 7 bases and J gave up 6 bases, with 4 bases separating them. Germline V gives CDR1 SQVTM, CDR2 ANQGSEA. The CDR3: CSAPNEQFF. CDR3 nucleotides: TGCAGCGCTCCCAATGAGCAGTTCTTC.

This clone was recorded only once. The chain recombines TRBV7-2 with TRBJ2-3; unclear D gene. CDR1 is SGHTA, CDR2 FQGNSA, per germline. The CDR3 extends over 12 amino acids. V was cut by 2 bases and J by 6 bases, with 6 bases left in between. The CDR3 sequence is CASSLIRDTQYF. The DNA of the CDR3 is TGTGCCAGCAGCTTAATACGGGATACGCAGTATTTT.